The sequence of this TCR beta chain was determined in a study of Graves' ophthalmopathy and Graves' hyperthyroidism. Study-level findings and limits: Among expanded thyroid clonotypes above 0.001 frequency, most also occurred in blood. Ophthalmopathy and stable hyperthyroidism were discriminated by a 13-signature model, with 87.88% sensitivity and 65% to 83% specificity.

About this clonotype itself: Its antigen is not identified.

Germline lookup yields CDR1 SNHLY and CDR2 FYNNEI. This CDR3 has 14 residues. V was trimmed by 5 bases and J by 7 bases, leaving 12 bases between them. RNA transcripts were the source from which TCR beta CDR3 regions were amplified. HTBI primers served in a first-round RT-PCR, which a second-round multiplex PCR followed. TCRdb reanalysed the multiplex PCR reads using MiXCR and keeps one entry per CDR3 protein. The sample consists of approximately 700,000 distinct CDR3 sequences, roughly two fifths of them appearing once. This chain uses TRBV2 with TRBJ1-6; D gene uncertain. The receptor's source is an adult man with Graves' ophthalmopathy. Sequencing input: peripheral blood. This CDR3 reads CASSFRGLNSPLHF. DNA of the CDR3: TGTGCCAGCAGTTTCCGCGGGCTCAATTCACCCCTCCACTTT.